This entry lists 21 T cell receptor beta chains sequenced from one sample in a study of CD8 T cells in ankylosing spondylitis. Study results and caveats: What seemed typical of ankylosing spondylitis blood was a TCR beta motif built from roughly 8 highly homologous variants.

No antigen has been identified for these receptors. TCRdb called the 5' RACE reads again in MiXCR, with one record for every CDR3 protein. This table has over 700,000 distinct CDR3 sequences, over 15% appearing once. The source material was blood, either unsorted or a sorted T cell fraction (not recorded which). These receptors originate from a male donor with ankylosing spondylitis.

The table lists this clonotype with a few counts. V usage is TRBV20-1 and J usage is TRBJ1-1, with D tentatively TRBD1 (5 bases). The CDR3 is made up of 12 amino acids. Deletions cut 4 bases from V and 4 bases from J, with 10 bases between. CDR1 and CDR2 from the germline V gene are DFQATT and SNEGSKA (reference sequence). For the CDR3, the DNA is TGCAGTGCTAAAGGTGGGGCCACTGAAGCTTTCTTT. Translation gives CSAKGGATEAFF.

This clonotype was counted a few times. V usage is TRBV12-3 or TRBV12-4 and J usage is TRBJ2-3; tentatively, D is TRBD1 (6 bases). The CDR3 extends over 14 amino acids. V lost 5 bases to trimming and J lost 3 bases, with 12 bases between them. The CDR3 DNA sequence: TGTGCCAGCAGTATCTGGACAGCAACAGATACGCAGTATTTT. Amino acid sequence: CASSIWTATDTQYF.

The sample holds a few counts of this clonotype. V gene TRBV7-8 combines with J gene TRBJ2-3; D gene unclear. Trimming shortened V by 6 bases and J by 2 bases, and 9 bases separated the two germline ends. The germline gives CDR1 SGHVS, CDR2 FQNEAQ. This CDR3 region has 13 residues. CDR3 amino acids: CASRRNPTDTQYF. The CDR3 bases are TGTGCCAGCAGACGGAACCCCACAGATACGCAGTATTTT.

This clonotype appeared a few times. The rearrangement uses TRBV6-2 or TRBV6-3 and TRBJ2-1; a possible D gene is TRBD2 (6 bases). The CDR3 length is 12 residues. Looked up from germline, CDR1 is MNHEY and CDR2 is SVGEGT. Trimming removed 6 bases from V and 5 bases from J, with 8 bases in between. The CDR3 reads CASSRLDNEQFF. In DNA form, the CDR3 reads TGTGCCAGCAGCCGACTAGACAATGAGCAGTTCTTC.

The chain uses TRBV5-1 and TRBJ2-4, with a tentative D call TRBD1 (5 bases). Between the trimmed V and J ends, which lost 4 bases and 0 bases, there was a span of 14 bases. This CDR3 has 16 amino acids. The germline V gene encodes CDR1 SGHRS and CDR2 YFSETQ. The CDR3 DNA is TGCGCCAGCAGCCCCGACAGCCGCTCAGCCAAAAACATTCAGTACTTC. It codes for CASSPDSRSAKNIQYF.

The chain combines TRBV6-2 or TRBV6-3 with TRBJ2-7, with D perhaps being TRBD1 or TRBD2 (6 bases each). The CDR3 spans 16 residues. The germline CDR1 and CDR2 sequences are MNHEY and SVGEGT. V gave up 0 bases and J gave up 2 bases, with 14 bases separating them. The CDR3 region has the DNA TGTGCCAGCAGTTACTCGCGAGGGGGAGGTGCCTACGAGCAGTACTTC. It translates to CASSYSRGGGAYEQYF.

The rearrangement joins TRBV24-1 to TRBJ2-3; D possibly uses TRBD1 or TRBD2 (5 bases each). The ends were cut back, 5 bases at V and 7 bases at J, with 15 bases in the middle. The length of the CDR3 is 14 residues. Per germline, CDR1 KGHDR and CDR2 SFDVKD. CDR3 amino acids: CATSGRGRENTQYF. The CDR3 coding sequence is TGTGCCACCAGTGGAAGGGGACGAGAGAATACGCAGTATTTT.

In this sample, this clonotype turned up many times. This chain joins TRBV29-1 and TRBJ2-3; 10 bases match TRBD2. Germline loops: CDR1 SQVTM, CDR2 ANQGSEA. The CDR3 covers 13 residues. V lost 6 bases to trimming and J lost 3 bases; unmatched junction nucleotides: 3. DNA of the CDR3: TGCAGCGTGGAGCGGGGGGGGACAGATACGCAGTATTTT. Protein sequence: CSVERGGTDTQYF.

This rearrangement joins TRBV11-3 to TRBJ1-6, with no clear D. This CDR3 spans 14 amino acids. Trimming took 7 bases from V and 7 from J, leaving 14 bases between them. Germline V CDR1 and CDR2: SGHNT, YENEEA. CDR3 residues: CASKAGPANSPLHF. The DNA of the CDR3 is TGTGCCAGCAAGGCCGGACCGGCCAATTCACCCCTCCACTTT.

There are a few counts of this clonotype. The J gene is TRBJ2-1, the V gene TRBV9; D could derive from TRBD1 or TRBD2 (5 bases each). The CDR3 covers 16 residues. The V end was cut by 0 bases, the J end by 3 bases, with 13 bases between. The germline V gene has CDR1 SGDLS and CDR2 YYNGEE. The CDR3 region is CASSVDVGVSYNEQFF. CDR3 sequence (DNA): TGTGCCAGCAGCGTAGATGTGGGGGTGAGCTACAATGAGCAGTTCTTC. The entire variable domain, with the rest obtained from reference TRBV9 and TRBJ2-1, is as follows: DSGVTQTPKHLITATGQRVTLRCSPRSGDLSVYWYQQSLDQGLQFLIQYYNGEERAKGNILERFSAQQFPDLHSELNLSSLELGDSALYFCASSVDVGVSYNEQFFGPGTRLTVL.

The V and J genes are TRBV6-1 and TRBJ1-6; possible D gene TRBD1, 6 bases. Trimming shortened V by 6 bases and J by 7 bases, and 19 bases separated the two germline ends. The CDR3 consists of 16 residues. Germline V gene lookup returns CDR1 MNHNS and CDR2 SASEGT. As DNA, the CDR3 is TGTGCCAGCAGGGACAGTGGGACGGACCAAAATTCACCCCTCCACTTT. It is translated as CASRDSGTDQNSPLHF.

The chain recombines TRBV29-1 with TRBJ2-2; no clear D gene. CDR1 is SQVTM, CDR2 ANQGSEA, per germline. The ends were cut back, 7 bases at V and 5 bases at J, with 8 bases in the middle. This CDR3 has 11 residues. The CDR3 bases are TGCAGCGCCGGGTCTACCGGGGAGCTGTTTTTT. It is translated as CSAGSTGELFF.

V gene TRBV7-9 combines with J gene TRBJ2-7, with D possibly TRBD1 on 6 matching bases. The CDR3 runs 15 residues. The ends were cut back, 5 bases at V and 0 bases at J, with 14 bases in the middle. Germline-derived CDR1 and CDR2 are SEHNR and FQNEAQ (reference sequence). The CDR3 coding sequence is TGTGCCAGCAGCACCCTTCGCAGGGGCTCCTACGAGCAGTACTTC. This encodes CASSTLRRGSYEQYF.

Here the CDR3 DNA reads TGCGCCAGCAGCTTGGGAGGGGCCCAATACTACGAGCAGTACTTC. Encoded protein: CASSLGGAQYYEQYF. This chain links TRBV5-1 with TRBJ2-7, with D tentatively TRBD1 or TRBD2 (5 bases each). The CDR3 runs to 15 residues. Trimming took off 0 bases at V and 3 bases at J, with 13 bases between the two ends. In germline, CDR1 is SGHRS, CDR2 YFSETQ.

The rearrangement links TRBV2 to TRBJ2-1; 13 nucleotides agree with TRBD2. The length of the CDR3 is 15 residues. Germline assignment: CDR1 SNHLY and CDR2 FYNNEI. The V segment lost 9 bases and the J segment 6 bases; nucleotides outside the gene matches: 8. The CDR3 sequence: CASGPGTSGANEQFF. The CDR3 DNA sequence: TGTGCCAGTGGTCCCGGGACTAGCGGGGCCAATGAGCAGTTCTTC.

This clonotype was recorded a few times. The chain combines TRBV12-3 or TRBV12-4 with TRBJ2-1; TRBD2 might be the D (6 bases). CDR3 length equals 16 residues. V gave up 4 bases and J gave up 3 bases, with 16 bases separating them. The CDR3 protein is CASSSWRGGGYNEQFF. In nucleotides, the CDR3 is TGTGCCAGCAGTTCCTGGAGGGGCGGCGGCTACAATGAGCAGTTCTTC.

This clonotype was counted a few times. CDR3 DNA sequence: TGTGCCAGCAGTTCCAACACGAACACCGGGGAGCTGTTTTTT. Translated, it gives CASSSNTNTGELFF. The chain links TRBV6-5 to TRBJ2-2; no clear D gene. Germline-derived CDR1 and CDR2 are MNHEY and SVGAGI. The CDR3 spans 14 residues. Between the trimmed V and J ends, which lost 4 bases and 0 bases, there was a span of 6 bases.

V and J are TRBV12-3 or TRBV12-4 and TRBJ1-1, with TRBD1 matching 7 bases. After removal of 7 bases from V and 10 bases from J, the junction contained 15 bases not matched to a gene. The CDR3 has 14 amino acids. The CDR3 region is CASTNLQGTPLAFF. CDR3 coding DNA: TGTGCCAGCACCAACCTACAGGGGACGCCTTTAGCTTTCTTT.

The rearrangement links TRBV20-1 to TRBJ1-2; the D is unclear. The CDR3 spans 12 residues. The V gene lost 1 base and the J gene lost 7 bases, with 10 bases spanning the gap. Germline CDR1 DFQATT, CDR2 SNEGSKA (reference sequence). The CDR3 nucleotides are TGCAGTGCTAGAGCGGAGTTGGGTGGCTACACCTTC. Translated: CSARAELGGYTF.

This clonotype was detected a few times. The chain combines TRBV27 with TRBJ2-1, with 11 bases identical to TRBD2. Germline CDR1 and CDR2: MNHEY and SMNVEV (reference sequence). The CDR3 spans 14 residues. Trimming removed 7 bases from V and 5 bases from J; junction bases left unmatched: 4. CDR3 residues: CASKGLAEHNEQFF. DNA for the CDR3: TGTGCCAGCAAGGGACTAGCGGAGCACAATGAGCAGTTCTTC.

This clonotype has more than one count but fewer than ten. The J gene is TRBJ2-5, the V gene TRBV5-1; D is perhaps TRBD2 (5 bases). V lost 3 bases and J lost 2, with 11 bases in between. The germline V gene encodes CDR1 SGHRS and CDR2 YFSETQ. This CDR3 has 14 amino acids. The CDR3 region is CASSSLPGQETQYF. Here the CDR3 DNA reads TGCGCCAGCAGCTCCCTCCCGGGGCAAGAGACCCAGTACTTC.